This T cell receptor beta chain appears in the sequencing data of a study of CXCR3-negative and CXCR3-positive naive CD8 T cells. Study results and limitations: Naive CXCR3-negative and CXCR3-positive cells had similar TRBV-TRBJ usage; memory differed. Relative to CXCR3-negative naive cells, CXCR3-positive naive cells had more hydrophobic TRB CDR3s.

The germline V gene encodes CDR1 SGHRS and CDR2 YFSETQ. The CDR3 loop spans 15 amino acids. Details on this clonotype: Its antigen is currently unknown.

Carrying UMI labels, the TRB cDNA libraries were prepared through 5' RACE. TCRdb processed the 5' RACE reads again and assigns one entry to each CDR3 protein, with no DNA. In all, the sample yields around 130,000 distinct CDR3 sequences. The chain is built from TRBV5-1 and TRBJ1-1. The receptor comes from a human donor in good health. Some clones in this sample may be carry-over from other donors' samples. The sample taken for sequencing was naive CXCR3+ CD8+ T cells from blood. Subset of the sample: CD45RO-CCR7+CD27+CD95- naive CD8+ T cells expressing CXCR3 (TNR3+). The CDR3 sequence is CASSLGAMENTEAFF.